What follows describes a single T cell receptor (beta chain). Germline values: CDR1 LNHDA, CDR2 SQIVND (reference sequence). This CDR3 has 15 residues. The V gene end was trimmed by 4 bases and the J gene end by 4 bases; junction bases not matched to a gene: 7. This sample stems from a study of blood T cell repertoires in COVID-19. Looking at the study overall: Nucleic acid was either cDNA or gDNA, and it came from T cells, B-cell-depleted T cells, or PBMCs.

As originally analysed: The assay estimated nucleated cells by amplifying reference gene primers. Measured with immunoSEQ multiplex PCR; TCRdb has only the in-frame clones, and not every one. D and trimming were read from the DNA, whereas the V and J calls and clone size are those reported in that table. The sample has tens of thousands of clones; roughly 90% are singletons. This receptor was taken from a man aged 70 or older with active or convalescent COVID-19. J is TRBJ1-3 and V is TRBV19; 7 bases are shared with TRBD1. The sequenced sample consisted of peripheral blood. CDR3 DNA: TGTGCCAGTAGTACGATACAGGGGCGCGGAAACACCATATATTTT. Its protein is CASSTIQGRGNTIYF.